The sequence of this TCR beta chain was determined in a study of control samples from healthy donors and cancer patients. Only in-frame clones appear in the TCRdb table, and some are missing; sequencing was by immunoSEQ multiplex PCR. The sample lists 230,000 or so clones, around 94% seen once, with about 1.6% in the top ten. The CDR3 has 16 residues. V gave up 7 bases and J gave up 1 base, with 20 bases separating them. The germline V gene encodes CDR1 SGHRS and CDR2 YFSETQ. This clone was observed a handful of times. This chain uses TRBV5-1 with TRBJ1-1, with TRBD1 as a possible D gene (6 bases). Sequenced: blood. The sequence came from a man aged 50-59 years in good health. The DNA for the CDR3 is TGCGCCAGCGGCACCGCCCTCACAGGGACGAACACTGAAGCTTTCTTT. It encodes CASGTALTGTNTEAFF.